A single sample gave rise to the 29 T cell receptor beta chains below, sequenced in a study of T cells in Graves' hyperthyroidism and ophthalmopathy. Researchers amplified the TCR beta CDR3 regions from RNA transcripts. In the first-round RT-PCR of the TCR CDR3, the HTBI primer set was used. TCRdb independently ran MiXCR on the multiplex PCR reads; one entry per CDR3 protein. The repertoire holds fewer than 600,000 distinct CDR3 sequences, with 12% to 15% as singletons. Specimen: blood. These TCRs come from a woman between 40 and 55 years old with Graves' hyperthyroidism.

The CDR3 DNA sequence: TGTGCCATCAGTGCCCCGGGACAGGGGTACAATGAGCAGTTCTTC. Translation: CAISAPGQGYNEQFF. The rearrangement links TRBV10-3 to TRBJ2-1; TRBD1 agrees at 10 bases. CDR1 is ENHRY, CDR2 SYGVKD, per germline. There are 15 residues in the CDR3. V gave up 4 bases and J gave up 4 bases; unmatched junction bases: 4.

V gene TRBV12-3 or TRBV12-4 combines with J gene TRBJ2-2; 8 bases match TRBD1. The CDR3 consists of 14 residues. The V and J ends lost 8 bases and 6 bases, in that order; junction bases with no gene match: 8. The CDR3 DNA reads TGTGCCAGCGCCAGGGGGCGGATTGCCGGGGAGCTGTTTTTT. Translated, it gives CASARGRIAGELFF.

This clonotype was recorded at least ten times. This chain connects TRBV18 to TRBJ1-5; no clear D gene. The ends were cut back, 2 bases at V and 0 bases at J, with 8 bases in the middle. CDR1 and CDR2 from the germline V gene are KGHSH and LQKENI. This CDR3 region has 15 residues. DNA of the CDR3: TGTGCCAGCTCACCAGCAGGATATAGCAATCAGCCCCAGCATTTT. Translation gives CASSPAGYSNQPQHF.

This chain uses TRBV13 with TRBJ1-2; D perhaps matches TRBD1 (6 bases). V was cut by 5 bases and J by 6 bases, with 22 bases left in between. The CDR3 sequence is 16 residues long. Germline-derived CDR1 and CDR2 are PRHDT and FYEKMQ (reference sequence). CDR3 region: CASSPSLGGGLDGYTF. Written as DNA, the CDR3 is TGTGCCAGCAGCCCCTCCTTAGGGGGGGGACTAGATGGCTACACCTTC. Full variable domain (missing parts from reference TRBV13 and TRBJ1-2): AAGVIQSPRHLIKEKRETATLKCYPIPRHDTVYWYQQGPGQDPQFLISFYEKMQSDKGSIPDRFSAQQFSDYHSELNMSSLELGDSALYFCASSPSLGGGLDGYTFGSGTRLTVV.

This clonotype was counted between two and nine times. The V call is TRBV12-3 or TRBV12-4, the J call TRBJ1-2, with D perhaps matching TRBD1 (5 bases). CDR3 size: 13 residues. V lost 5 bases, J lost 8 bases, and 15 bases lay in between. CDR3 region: CASSHTGGGGYTF. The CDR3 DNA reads TGTGCCAGCAGTCATACAGGCGGCGGGGGCTACACCTTC.

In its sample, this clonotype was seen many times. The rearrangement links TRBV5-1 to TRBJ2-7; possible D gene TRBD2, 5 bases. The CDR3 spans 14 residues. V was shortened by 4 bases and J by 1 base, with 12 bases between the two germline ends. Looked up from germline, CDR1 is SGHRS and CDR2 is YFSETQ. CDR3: CASSNPRGSYEQYF. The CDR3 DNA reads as TGCGCCAGCAGCAACCCCAGAGGGTCCTACGAGCAGTACTTC.

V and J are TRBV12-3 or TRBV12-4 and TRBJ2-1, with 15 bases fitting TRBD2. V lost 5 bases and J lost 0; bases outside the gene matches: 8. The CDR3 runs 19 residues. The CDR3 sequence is CASSRTSGRARSSYNEQFF. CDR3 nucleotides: TGTGCCAGCAGTCGGACTAGCGGGAGGGCCCGGAGCTCCTACAATGAGCAGTTCTTC.

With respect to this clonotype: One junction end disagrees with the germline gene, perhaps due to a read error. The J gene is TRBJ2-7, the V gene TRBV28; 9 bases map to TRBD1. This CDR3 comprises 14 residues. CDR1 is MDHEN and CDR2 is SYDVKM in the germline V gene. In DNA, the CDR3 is TGTGCCGGCAGGTCGGGACAGGGAAAAAACGAGCAGTACTTC. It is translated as CAGRSGQGKNEQYF.

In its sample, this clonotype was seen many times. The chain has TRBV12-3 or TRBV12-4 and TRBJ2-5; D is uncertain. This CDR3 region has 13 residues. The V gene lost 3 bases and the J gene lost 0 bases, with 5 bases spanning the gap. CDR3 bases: TGTGCCAGCAGTTTGAAGTACCAAGAGACCCAGTACTTC. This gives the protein CASSLKYQETQYF.

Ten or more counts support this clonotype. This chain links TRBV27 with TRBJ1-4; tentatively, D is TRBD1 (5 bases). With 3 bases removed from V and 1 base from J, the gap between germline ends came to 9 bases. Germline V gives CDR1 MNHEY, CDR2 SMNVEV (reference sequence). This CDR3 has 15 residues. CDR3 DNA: TGTGCCAGCAGTTTCGGGGCAGAAACTAATGAAAAACTGTTTTTT. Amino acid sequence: CASSFGAETNEKLFF. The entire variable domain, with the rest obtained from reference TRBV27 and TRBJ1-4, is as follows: EAQVTQNPRYLITVTGKKLTVTCSQNMNHEYMSWYRQDPGLGLRQIYYSMNVEVTDKGDVPEGYKVSRKEKRNFPLILESPSPNQTSLYFCASSFGAETNEKLFFGSGTQLSVL.

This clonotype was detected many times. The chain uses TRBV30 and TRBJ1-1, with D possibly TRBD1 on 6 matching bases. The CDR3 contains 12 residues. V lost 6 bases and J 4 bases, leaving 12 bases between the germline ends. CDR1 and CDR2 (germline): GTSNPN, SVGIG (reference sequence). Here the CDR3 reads CACNREGTEAFF. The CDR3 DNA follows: TGTGCCTGTAACAGGGAGGGCACTGAAGCTTTCTTT. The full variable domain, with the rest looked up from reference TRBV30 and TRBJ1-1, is SQTIHQWPATLVQPVGSPLSLECTVEGTSNPNLYWYRQAAGRGLQLLFYSVGIGQISSEVPQNLSASRPQDRQFILSSKKLLLSDSGFYLCACNREGTEAFFGQGTRLTVV.

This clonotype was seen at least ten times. CDR3 loop: CATSRAPAGGYNEQFF. The DNA for the CDR3 is TGTGCCACCAGCAGAGCTCCTGCGGGTGGTTACAATGAGCAGTTCTTC. V gene TRBV15 combines with J gene TRBJ2-1, with D perhaps TRBD2 (5 bases). Trimming removed 1 base from V and 4 bases from J, with 14 bases in between. CDR1 and CDR2 (germline): LNHNV, YYDKDF (reference sequence). The CDR3 extends over 16 amino acids.

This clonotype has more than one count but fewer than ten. The CDR3, as DNA: TGCAGCGTTGTATCGGGGGGGGGGAACACTGAAGCTTTCTTT. It codes for CSVVSGGGNTEAFF. The chain has TRBV29-1 and TRBJ1-1; tentative D call: TRBD1 (5 bases). Germline assignment: CDR1 SQVTM and CDR2 ANQGSEA. V gave up 4 bases and J gave up 1 base, with 13 bases separating them. The CDR3 has 14 amino acids. Using reference TRBV29-1 and TRBJ1-1 for the parts outside the CDR3, the full variable domain is SAVISQKPSRDICQRGTSLTIQCQVDSQVTMMFWYRQQPGQSLTLIATANQGSEATYESGFVIDKFPISRPNLTFSTLTVSNMSPEDSSIYLCSVVSGGGNTEAFFGQGTRLTVV.

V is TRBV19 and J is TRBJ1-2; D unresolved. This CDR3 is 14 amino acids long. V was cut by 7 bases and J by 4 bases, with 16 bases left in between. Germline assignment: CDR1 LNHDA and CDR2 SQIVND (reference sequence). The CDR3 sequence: CASTRGGSGYGYTF. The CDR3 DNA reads TGTGCCAGTACCCGAGGCGGGTCAGGCTATGGCTACACCTTC.

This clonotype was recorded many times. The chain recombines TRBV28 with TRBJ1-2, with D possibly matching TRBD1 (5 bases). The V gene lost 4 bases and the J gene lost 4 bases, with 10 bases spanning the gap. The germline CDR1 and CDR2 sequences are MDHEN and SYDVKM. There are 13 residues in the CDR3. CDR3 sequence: CASSYTGGYGYTF. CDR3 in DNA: TGTGCCAGCAGTTACACGGGGGGCTATGGCTACACCTTC.

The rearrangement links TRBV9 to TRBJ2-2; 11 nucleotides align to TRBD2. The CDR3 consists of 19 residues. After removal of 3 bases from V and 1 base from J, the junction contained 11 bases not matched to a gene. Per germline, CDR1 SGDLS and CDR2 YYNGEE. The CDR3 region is CASSANSGRARGNTGELFF. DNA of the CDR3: TGTGCCAGCAGCGCAAATAGCGGGAGGGCTAGGGGGAACACCGGGGAGCTGTTTTTT.

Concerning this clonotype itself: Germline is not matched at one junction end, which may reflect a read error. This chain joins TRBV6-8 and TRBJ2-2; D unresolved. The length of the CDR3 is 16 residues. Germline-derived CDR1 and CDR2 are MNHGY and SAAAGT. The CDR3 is CASSERLPSDTGELFF. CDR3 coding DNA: TGCGCCAGCAGTGAACGCCTTCCCTCGGACACCGGGGAGCTGTTTTTT.

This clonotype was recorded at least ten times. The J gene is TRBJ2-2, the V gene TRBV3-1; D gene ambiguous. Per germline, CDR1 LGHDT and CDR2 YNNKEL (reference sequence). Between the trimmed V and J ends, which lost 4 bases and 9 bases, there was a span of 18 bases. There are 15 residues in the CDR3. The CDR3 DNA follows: TGTGCCAGCAGCCTAGGGTCCAGCGCTACCAGGGAGCTGTTTTTT. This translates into CASSLGSSATRELFF.

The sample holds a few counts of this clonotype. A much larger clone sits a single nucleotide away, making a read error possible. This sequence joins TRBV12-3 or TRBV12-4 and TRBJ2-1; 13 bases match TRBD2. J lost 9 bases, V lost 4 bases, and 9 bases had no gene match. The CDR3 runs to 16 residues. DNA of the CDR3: TGTGCCAGCAGTTGGAGGACTAGCGGGAGTTGGAGTGAGCAGTTCTTC. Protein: CASSWRTSGSWSEQFF.

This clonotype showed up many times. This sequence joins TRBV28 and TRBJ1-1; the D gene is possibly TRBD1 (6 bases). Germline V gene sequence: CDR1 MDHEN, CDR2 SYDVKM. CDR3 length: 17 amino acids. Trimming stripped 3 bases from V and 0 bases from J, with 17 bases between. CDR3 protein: CASSFPGVTGLNTEAFF. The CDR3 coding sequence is TGTGCCAGCAGTTTTCCGGGGGTGACAGGACTGAACACTGAAGCTTTCTTT.

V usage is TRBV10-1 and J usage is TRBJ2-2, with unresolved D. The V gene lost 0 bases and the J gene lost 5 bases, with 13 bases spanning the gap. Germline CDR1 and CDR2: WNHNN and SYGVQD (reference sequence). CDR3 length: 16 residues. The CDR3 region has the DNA TGCGCCAGCAGTGAGTCGAGAGGTAATTCTACCGGGGAGCTGTTTTTT. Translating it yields CASSESRGNSTGELFF.

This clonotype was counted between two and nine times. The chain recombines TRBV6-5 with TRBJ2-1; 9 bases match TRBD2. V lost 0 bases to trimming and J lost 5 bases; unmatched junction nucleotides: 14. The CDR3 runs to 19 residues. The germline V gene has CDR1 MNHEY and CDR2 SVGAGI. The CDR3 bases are TGTGCCAGCAGTTACTCGGGACTAGCTGGCCGGGGGTTGGACAATGAGCAGTTCTTC. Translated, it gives CASSYSGLAGRGLDNEQFF.

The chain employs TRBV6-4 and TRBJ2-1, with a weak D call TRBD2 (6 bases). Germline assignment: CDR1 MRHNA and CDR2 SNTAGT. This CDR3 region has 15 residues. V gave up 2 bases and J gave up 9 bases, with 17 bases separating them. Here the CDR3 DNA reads TGTGCCAGCAGTGACCAAACTCGAAGGGGAGGTGAGCAGTTCTTC. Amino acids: CASSDQTRRGGEQFF.

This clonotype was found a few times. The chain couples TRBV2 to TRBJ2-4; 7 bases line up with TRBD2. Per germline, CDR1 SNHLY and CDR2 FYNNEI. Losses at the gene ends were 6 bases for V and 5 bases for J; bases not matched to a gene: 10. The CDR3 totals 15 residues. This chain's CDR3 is CASRGLREKENIQYF. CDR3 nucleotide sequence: TGTGCCAGCAGGGGGTTGCGGGAGAAGGAAAACATTCAGTACTTC.

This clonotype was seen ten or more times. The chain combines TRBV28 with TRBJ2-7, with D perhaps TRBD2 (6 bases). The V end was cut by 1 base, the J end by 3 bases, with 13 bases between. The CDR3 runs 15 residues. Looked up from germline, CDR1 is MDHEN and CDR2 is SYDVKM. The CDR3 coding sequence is TGTGCCAGCAGTTTATTTGGGGGGTCAAGCTACGAGCAGTACTTC. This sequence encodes CASSLFGGSSYEQYF.

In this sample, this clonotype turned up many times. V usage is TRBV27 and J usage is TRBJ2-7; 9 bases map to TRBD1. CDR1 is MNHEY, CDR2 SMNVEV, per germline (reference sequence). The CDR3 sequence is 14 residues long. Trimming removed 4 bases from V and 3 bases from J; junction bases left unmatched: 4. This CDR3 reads CASSYGTGFYEQYF. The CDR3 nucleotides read TGTGCCAGCAGTTACGGGACAGGGTTCTACGAGCAGTACTTC.

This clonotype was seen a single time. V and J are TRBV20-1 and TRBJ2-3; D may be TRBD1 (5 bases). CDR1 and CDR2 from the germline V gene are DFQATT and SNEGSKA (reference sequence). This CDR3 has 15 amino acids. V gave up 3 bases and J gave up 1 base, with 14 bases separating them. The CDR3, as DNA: TGCAGTGCTAGTCAGGGCTCGATCGGCACAGATACGCAGTATTTT. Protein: CSASQGSIGTDTQYF.

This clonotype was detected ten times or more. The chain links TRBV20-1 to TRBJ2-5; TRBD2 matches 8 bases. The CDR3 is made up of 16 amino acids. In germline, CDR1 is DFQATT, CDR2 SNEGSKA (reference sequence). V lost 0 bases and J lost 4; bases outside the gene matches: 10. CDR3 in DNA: TGCAGTGCTAGAGAGTTTTTGGCGGGAGGAGGAGAGACCCAGTACTTC. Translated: CSAREFLAGGGETQYF.

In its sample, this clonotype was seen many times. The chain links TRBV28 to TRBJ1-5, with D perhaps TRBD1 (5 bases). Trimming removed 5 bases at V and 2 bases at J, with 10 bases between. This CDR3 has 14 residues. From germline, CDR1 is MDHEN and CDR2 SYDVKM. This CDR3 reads CASSLRVRNQPQHF. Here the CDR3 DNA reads TGTGCCAGCAGTCTCAGGGTTCGCAATCAGCCCCAGCATTTT.